This T cell receptor beta chain was observed in a study of response to subunit inactivated influenza vaccine. Whole-study findings and limits: It was the authors' suggestion that each seasonal influenza vaccination recruits few new T cells.

TCRdb fed the RT-PCR reads into MiXCR, producing one record per CDR3 protein. Of approximately 500,000 distinct CDR3 sequences listed, about an eighth are singletons. V lost 2 bases to trimming and J lost 3 bases; unmatched junction nucleotides: 4. The CDR3 length is 15 residues. There are a few counts of this clonotype. Its cognate antigen is unknown. The TCR sequence derives from a man aged 50 to 60 who received an inactivated influenza vaccine. Sequences were derived from PBMCs from blood, sampled about 40 days after vaccination. This chain links TRBV12-3 or TRBV12-4 with TRBJ2-7, with TRBD2 identical over 10 bases. The chain's CDR3 is CASSLTAGGLYEQYF. Written as DNA, the CDR3 is TGTGCCAGCAGTTTAACAGCGGGGGGGCTCTACGAGCAGTACTTC.